The next 22 T cell receptor beta chains were all read from a single sample in a study of T cell changes during pregnancy in multiple sclerosis. Some clones are missing from TCRdb's copy, which holds only in-frame ones; the method was immunoSEQ multiplex PCR. This sample carries around 49,000 clones, 92% of them seen once, and the ten largest clones take about 0.61%. The sequencing used CD4+ T cells from peripheral blood mononuclear cells, collected after pregnancy. Receptors were obtained from a female donor in good health, enrolled as a control in a pregnancy study.

The chain is built from TRBV13 and TRBJ2-2; the match to TRBD2 covers 8 bases. The germline V gene has CDR1 PRHDT and CDR2 FYEKMQ (reference sequence). The CDR3 is made up of 17 amino acids. V lost 3 bases, J lost 3 bases, and 9 bases stayed unmatched. The CDR3 nucleotides read TGTGCCAGCAGCTTCGGGGCGGGAGGACGGGACACCGGGGAGCTGTTTTTT. It specifies CASSFGAGGRDTGELFF.

The chain carries TRBV29-1 and TRBJ2-1, with 11 nucleotides matching TRBD2. CDR1 is SQVTM, CDR2 ANQGSEA, per germline. Trimming removed 7 bases from V and 7 bases from J; junction bases left unmatched: 6. CDR3 length: 13 amino acids. Here the CDR3 reads CSAGLAGGNEQFF. CDR3 nucleotides: TGCAGCGCCGGACTAGCGGGCGGGAATGAGCAGTTCTTC.

The rearrangement links TRBV18 to TRBJ1-5, with 7 positions matching TRBD1. In germline, CDR1 is KGHSH, CDR2 LQKENI. The trim removed 2 bases at V and 5 bases at J, leaving 9 bases unmatched. This CDR3 is built from 16 residues. CDR3 nucleotide sequence: TGTGCCAGCTCACCAATTACTGGGACAGCTTATCAGCCCCAGCATTTT. Protein product: CASSPITGTAYQPQHF.

The V gene is TRBV6-1, the J gene TRBJ2-5; possible D gene TRBD2, 6 bases. Trimming pared 7 bases from V and 4 bases from J, leaving 16 bases between. Germline CDR1 MNHNS, CDR2 SASEGT. This CDR3 is built from 14 residues. In DNA, the CDR3 is TGTGCCAGCACCCTACAAACGGGGGTAGAGACCCAGTACTTC. Its translation: CASTLQTGVETQYF.

The J gene is TRBJ2-2, the V gene TRBV6-1, with D perhaps matching TRBD2 (6 bases). CDR3 size: 15 residues. Trimming took 3 bases from V and 5 from J, leaving 13 bases between them. Germline values: CDR1 MNHNS, CDR2 SASEGT. In DNA form, the CDR3 reads TGTGCCAGCAGTGACATCGCGCGGGGAACCGGGGAGCTGTTTTTT. It encodes CASSDIARGTGELFF.

The V call is TRBV18, the J call TRBJ2-7; D possibly corresponds to TRBD1 (6 bases). In germline, CDR1 is KGHSH, CDR2 LQKENI. V shed 6 bases and J shed 5 bases, with 20 bases lying between them. This CDR3 comprises 15 residues. CDR3: CASSQATGLSNEQYF. CDR3 nucleotides: TGTGCCAGCTCCCAAGCCACAGGGCTTTCGAACGAGCAGTACTTC.

This clone was observed a single time. The chain is built from TRBV7-2 and TRBJ1-2; 9 bases line up with TRBD1. The CDR3 is 15 amino acids. Germline V gene lookup returns CDR1 SGHTA and CDR2 FQGNSA. The ends lost 3 bases at V and 7 bases at J; junction bases unmatched: 9. In DNA form, the CDR3 reads TGTGCCAGCAGCTTTCGTCCGGGACAGGGTTCTGGCTACACCTTC. The encoded protein is CASSFRPGQGSGYTF.

The chain recombines TRBV7-8 with TRBJ2-7; TRBD1 agrees at 8 bases. The CDR3 spans 15 residues. Germline V CDR1 and CDR2: SGHVS, FQNEAQ. The V segment lost 3 bases and the J segment 2 bases; nucleotides outside the gene matches: 6. This chain's CDR3 is CASSFTPTGAYEQYF. CDR3 DNA: TGTGCCAGCAGCTTTACCCCGACAGGGGCCTACGAGCAGTACTTC.

Here the CDR3 reads CAGGTSGSLGEQYF. The DNA for the CDR3 is TGTGCCGGGGGAACTAGCGGCTCCTTAGGCGAGCAGTACTTC. The chain links TRBV21-1 to TRBJ2-7; TRBD2 reflects the table's D call only, with no check against the DNA. TRBV21-1 is designated a pseudogene. The CDR3 has 14 amino acids.

The sample holds a few counts of this clone. The chain is built from TRBV7-9 and TRBJ2-2, with D possibly matching TRBD2 (5 bases). V was shortened by 1 base and J by 10 bases, with 13 bases between the two germline ends. The CDR3 totals 14 residues. Germline-derived CDR1 and CDR2 are SEHNR and FQNEAQ (reference sequence). CDR3: CASSLGTGRTELFF. The CDR3 DNA reads as TGTGCCAGCAGCTTAGGGACGGGGAGAACGGAGCTGTTTTTT.

The gene calls are TRBV19 and TRBJ1-5, with D maybe TRBD1 (5 bases). Germline V gene lookup returns CDR1 LNHDA and CDR2 SQIVND (reference sequence). With 3 bases removed from V and 2 bases from J, the gap between germline ends came to 14 bases. This CDR3 is 16 amino acids long. In DNA form, the CDR3 reads TGTGCCAGTAGTATCGTCGGGGGAGCTCGCAATCAGCCCCAGCATTTT. Amino acids: CASSIVGGARNQPQHF.

This clone was seen a single time. The V call is TRBV4-1, the J call TRBJ1-6; TRBD1 agrees at 10 bases. CDR1 is MGHRA and CDR2 is YSYEKL in the germline V gene. The V segment lost 4 bases and the J segment 8 bases; nucleotides outside the gene matches: 5. The CDR3 has 15 amino acids. The CDR3 loop reads CASSRTGTGDSPLHF. The CDR3 DNA follows: TGCGCCAGCAGCCGGACAGGGACAGGGGATTCACCCCTCCACTTT.

V and J are TRBV7-3 and TRBJ1-5; D call uncertain. V lost 7 bases and J 11 bases, leaving 21 bases between the germline ends. The CDR3 runs to 14 residues. CDR1 and CDR2 (germline): SGHTA, FQGTGA. The CDR3 coding sequence is TGTGCCAGCACCGACACGGGCAGCCCCGGGGCCCAGCATTTT. Its protein is CASTDTGSPGAQHF. The full variable domain, with the rest looked up from reference TRBV7-3 and TRBJ1-5, is GAGVSQTPSNKVTEKGKYVELRCDPISGHTALYWYRQSLGQGPEFLIYFQGTGAADDSGLPNDRFFAVRPEGSVSTLKIQRTERGDSAVYLCASTDTGSPGAQHFGDGTRLSIL.

This clone came up once. CDR3 sequence reads: CASSFQGRGTEAFF. The DNA for the CDR3 is TGTGCCAGCAGCTTTCAGGGTAGGGGCACTGAAGCTTTCTTT. This chain uses TRBV5-4 with TRBJ1-1; weak D call: TRBD1 (5 bases). This CDR3 comprises 14 residues. Deletions cut 2 bases from V and 4 bases from J, with 12 bases between. The germline CDR1 and CDR2 sequences are SGHNT and YYREEE (reference sequence).

This chain uses TRBV4-2 with TRBJ2-7; TRBD1 agrees at 9 bases. The junction had 4 bases not matched to a gene; V was cut back by 0 bases and J by 4 bases. This CDR3 comprises 15 residues. Germline V gives CDR1 LGHNA, CDR2 YNFKEQ. The chain's CDR3 is CASSQETGGLYEQYF. CDR3 sequence (DNA): TGTGCCAGCAGCCAAGAGACAGGGGGGCTGTACGAGCAGTACTTC.

This CDR3 reads CASSLAPTDTQYF. Here the CDR3 DNA reads TGTGCCAGCAGCTTAGCGCCCACAGATACGCAGTATTTT. The rearrangement uses TRBV5-5 and TRBJ2-3; no definite D call. Germline CDR1 is SGHKS and CDR2 is YYEKEE (reference sequence). This CDR3 has 13 residues. Trimming removed 2 bases at V and 2 bases at J, with 6 bases between.

The chain links TRBV5-1 to TRBJ2-7, with 11 bases identical to TRBD2. Germline V CDR1 and CDR2: SGHRS, YFSETQ. CDR3 size: 17 residues. V lost 4 bases and J lost 0; bases outside the gene matches: 9. The CDR3: CASSPGLAAAPSYEQYF. Written as DNA, the CDR3 is TGCGCCAGCAGCCCGGGACTAGCGGCCGCACCCTCCTACGAGCAGTACTTC. The entire variable domain, with the rest obtained from reference TRBV5-1 and TRBJ2-7, is as follows: KAGVTQTPRYLIKTRGQQVTLSCSPISGHRSVSWYQQTPGQGLQFLFEYFSETQRNKGNFPGRFSGRQFSNSRSEMNVSTLELGDSALYLCASSPGLAAAPSYEQYFGPGTRLTVT.

V usage is TRBV12-2 and J usage is TRBJ2-3; the D call of TRBD1 is as the table states it, not checked on the DNA. TRBV12-2 constitutes a pseudogene. The CDR3 spans 21 residues. The CDR3 nucleotides are TGTGCAAGTCGCTTAGGGCCACGGACAGGGCCTTGTTGGGGAAACACAGATACGCAGTATTTT. Protein: CASRLGPRTGPCWGNTDTQYF.

This clone was counted a single time. The chain uses TRBV4-2 and TRBJ2-7; 13 positions match TRBD2. CDR1 is LGHNA and CDR2 is YNFKEQ in the germline V gene. V shed 1 base, J shed 3 bases, and the junction held 0 bases outside the gene matches. The CDR3 has 15 residues. The CDR3 DNA is TGTGCCAGCAGCCAAGGGACTAGCGGGGGCTACGAGCAGTACTTC. Translation: CASSQGTSGGYEQYF.

The rearrangement joins TRBV6-5 to TRBJ2-1; D is possibly TRBD2 (6 bases). Trimming stripped 8 bases from V and 8 bases from J, with 13 bases between. Germline V lookup: CDR1 MNHEY, CDR2 SVGAGI. The CDR3 has 12 amino acids. DNA of the CDR3: TGTGCCAGCCGAGCGGGTGGGGATGAGCAGTTCTTC. This translates into CASRAGGDEQFF.

V and J are TRBV11-2 and TRBJ2-1, with 15 positions matching TRBD2. CDR1 SGHAT and CDR2 FQNNGV come from the germline V gene. Trimming removed 1 base from V and 8 bases from J; junction bases left unmatched: 9. This CDR3 has 18 amino acids. Here the CDR3 reads CASSLVRGTSGRNYEQFF. In nucleotides, the CDR3 is TGTGCCAGCAGCTTAGTTCGGGGGACTAGCGGGAGGAACTATGAGCAGTTCTTC. The full variable domain, rest sourced from reference TRBV11-2 and TRBJ2-1, is EAGVAQSPRYKIIEKRQSVAFWCNPISGHATLYWYQQILGQGPKLLIQFQNNGVVDDSQLPKDRFSAERLKGVDSTLKIQPAKLEDSAVYLCASSLVRGTSGRNYEQFFGPGTRLTVL.

The chain is built from TRBV21-1 and TRBJ2-3; the D call in the table, TRBD2, was not verified against the DNA. TRBV21-1 is a documented pseudogene. The CDR3 sequence is 19 residues long. The CDR3 loop is CASSKSAAARIPSTDTQYF. The CDR3 DNA reads TGTGCCAGCAGCAAATCGGCGGCAGCGCGAATTCCTAGCACAGATACGCAGTATTTT.